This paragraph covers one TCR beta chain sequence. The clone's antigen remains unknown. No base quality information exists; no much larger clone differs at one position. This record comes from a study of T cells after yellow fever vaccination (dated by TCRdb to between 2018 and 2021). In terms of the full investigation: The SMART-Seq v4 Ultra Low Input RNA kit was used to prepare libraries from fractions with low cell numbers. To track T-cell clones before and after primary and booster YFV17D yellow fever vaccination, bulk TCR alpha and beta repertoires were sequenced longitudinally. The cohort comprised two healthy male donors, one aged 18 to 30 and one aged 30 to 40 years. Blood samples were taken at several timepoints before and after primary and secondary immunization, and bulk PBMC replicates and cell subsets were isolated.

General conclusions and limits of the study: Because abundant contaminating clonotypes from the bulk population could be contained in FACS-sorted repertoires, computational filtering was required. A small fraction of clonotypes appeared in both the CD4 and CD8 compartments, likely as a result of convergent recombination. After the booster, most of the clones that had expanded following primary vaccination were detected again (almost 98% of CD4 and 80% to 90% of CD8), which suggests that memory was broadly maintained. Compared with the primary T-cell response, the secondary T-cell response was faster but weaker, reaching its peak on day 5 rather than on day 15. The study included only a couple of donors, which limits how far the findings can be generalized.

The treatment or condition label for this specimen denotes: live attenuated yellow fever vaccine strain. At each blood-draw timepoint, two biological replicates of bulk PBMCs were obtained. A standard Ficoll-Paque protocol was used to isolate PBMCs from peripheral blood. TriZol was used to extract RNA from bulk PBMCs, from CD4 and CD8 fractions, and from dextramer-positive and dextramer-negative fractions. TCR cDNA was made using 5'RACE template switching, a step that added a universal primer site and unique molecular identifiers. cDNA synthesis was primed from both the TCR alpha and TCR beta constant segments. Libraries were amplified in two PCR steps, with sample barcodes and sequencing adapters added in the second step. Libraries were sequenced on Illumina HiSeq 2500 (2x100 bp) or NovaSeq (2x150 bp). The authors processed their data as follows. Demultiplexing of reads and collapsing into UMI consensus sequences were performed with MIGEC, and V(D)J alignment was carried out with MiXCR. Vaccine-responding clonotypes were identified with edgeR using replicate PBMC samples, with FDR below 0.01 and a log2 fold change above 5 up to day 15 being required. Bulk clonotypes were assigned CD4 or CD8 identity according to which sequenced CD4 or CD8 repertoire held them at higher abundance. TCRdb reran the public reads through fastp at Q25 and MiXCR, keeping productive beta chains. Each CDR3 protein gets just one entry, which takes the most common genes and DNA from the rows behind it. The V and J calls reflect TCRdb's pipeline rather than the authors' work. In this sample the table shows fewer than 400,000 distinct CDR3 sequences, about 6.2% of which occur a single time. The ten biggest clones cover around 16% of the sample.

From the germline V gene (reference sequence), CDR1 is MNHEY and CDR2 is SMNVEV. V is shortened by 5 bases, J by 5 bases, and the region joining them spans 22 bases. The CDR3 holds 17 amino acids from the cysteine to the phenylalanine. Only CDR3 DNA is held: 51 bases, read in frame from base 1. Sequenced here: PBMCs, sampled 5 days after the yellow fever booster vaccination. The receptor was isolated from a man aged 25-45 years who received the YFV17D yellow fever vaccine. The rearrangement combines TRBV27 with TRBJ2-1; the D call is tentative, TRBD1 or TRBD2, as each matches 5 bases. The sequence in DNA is TGTGCCAGCAGTCCTACCCCGGGACCTTGGAGGAACAATGAGCAGTTCTTC. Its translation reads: CASSPTPGPWRNNEQFF.